This T cell receptor beta chain was identified in a study of CD8 T cell repertoires and HIV-1 epitope variants. As concerns this clone: Its antigen remains unidentified.

This table comes from immunoSEQ multiplex PCR, and its TCRdb copy is limited to in-frame clones, with some not included. The sample consists of 6,000 or so clones, about three fifths of them appearing once. Unmatched junction bases numbered 7, after V lost 1 base and J lost 16 bases. Germline V gene lookup returns CDR1 MGHDK and CDR2 SYGVNS. The length of the CDR3 is 15 residues. The sequencing input was cultured CD8+ T cells derived from PBMCs. The genes are TRBV25-1 and TRBJ2-1; 16 bases match TRBD2. The clonotype originates from a male donor with HIV. The CDR3 coding sequence is TGTGCCAGCAGTGAATTGGGGACTAGCGGGGGGGTCTATTTCTTC. Amino acid sequence: CASSELGTSGGVYFF. Full variable domain (missing parts from reference TRBV25-1 and TRBJ2-1): EADIYQTPRYLVIGTGKKITLECSQTMGHDKMYWYQQDPGMELHLIHYSYGVNSTEKGDLSSESTVSRIRTEHFPLTLESARPSHTSQYLCASSELGTSGGVYFFGPGTRLTVL.